The T cell receptor beta chain described here comes from a study of breast tumors, draining lymph nodes, adjacent tissues (dated by TCRdb to 2016 to 2018). Describing the broader study: Breast cancer patients provided tumor, adjacent nontumor tissue and axillary lymph nodes, and the study compared the TCR beta repertoires across these three sources. In human breast cancer, the study set out to evaluate how tumor, surrounding tissue and draining lymph node repertoires relate to one another and whether T cells may move between these sites. Beyond this particular receptor, the publication reports: Rather than being directly demonstrated, the conclusion that tumor T cells originate in lymph nodes was presented as consistent with a hypothesis. The data were considered consistent with the idea that most tumor T cells come from the lymph node and then expand in tumor tissue. In luminal-like breast cancer, tumor and nontumor tissue repertoires resembled each other significantly more than in basal-like breast cancer. T-cell repertoire diversity in tumors was found to be lower than in lymph nodes but higher than in nontumor tissue, and preferential V and J gene usage was observed.

Sequencer: Illumina HiSeq 2000. TCR beta chain libraries were generated by multiplex PCR amplification. High-throughput sequencing was used to analyze the amplified TCR beta chain products. The public reads were reanalyzed by TCRdb: fastp trimming at Q25, MiXCR alignment, in-frame beta chains only. Entries that share a CDR3 protein sequence are merged under the most common genes and DNA. The sample records about 140,000 distinct CDR3 sequences, 20% to 25% of which are singletons. The ten largest clones capture under 3% of the sample. This clonotype was picked up a small number of times. What antigen it recognizes has not been identified. Base qualities are not at hand, and no much larger clone is one base apart. Lymph node samples were obtained from the axillary draining lymph nodes of breast cancer patients. CDR1 and CDR2 are drawn from the germline V gene: MDHEN, SYDVKM. V is cut by 6 bases and J by 2 bases, and the space between the germline ends is 13 bases. Inclusive of the bounding cysteine and phenylalanine, the CDR3 is 14 residues long. Just CDR3 DNA is preserved here, 42 bases in frame from base 1.

Sequencing was carried out using axillary lymph node tissue. The chain couples TRBV28 to TRBJ2-5; the D gene lacks a confident call. The sequence came from a female donor with breast cancer. Some clones in this sample may be carry-over from other donors' samples. The nucleotide sequence is TGTGCCAGCAGCATACCCGGTGTACAAGAGACCCAGTACTTC. This is translated as CASSIPGVQETQYF.